This T cell receptor (beta chain) was obtained from a study of CD8 T cells in ankylosing spondylitis (dated by TCRdb to about 2017). About the full investigation: T cell receptor beta repertoires were profiled in healthy donors and ankylosing spondylitis patients so that disease-linked TCR variants could be found. The full study cohort comprised approximately 23 ankylosing spondylitis patients and 110 or so healthy donors. Peripheral blood was sampled, and synovial fluid was also collected from ankylosing spondylitis patients. The paper as a whole reports these results and caveats: Some of the motif variants had been reported before in the synovial fluid and blood of reactive arthritis patients, a finding that suggests common disease-initiation mechanisms. The disease-linked clones were reported to be significantly enriched in matched synovial fluid samples from ankylosing spondylitis patients. A CD8+ phenotype was shown by the disease-linked clones, which were found at relatively low frequencies in peripheral blood. A TCR beta motif made up of eight or nine highly homologous amino acid variants appeared to be characteristic of blood from ankylosing spondylitis patients.

Sequencer: Illumina HiSeq 2500. Quantitative 5'-RACE with molecular barcodes was the method used to prepare the TCR beta libraries. The paper's data handling went like this. To identify disease-linked TCR variants, a new computational method was used, one built on a probabilistic model of VDJ rearrangement. TCRdb handled the public reads itself, with Q25 trimming in fastp and clone calling in MiXCR, and kept productive beta chains. Rows are combined by CDR3 protein, so each entry shows the most common genes and DNA. In this record, the V and J calls reflect TCRdb's handling and not the investigators' own analysis. The sample has roughly 160,000 distinct CDR3 sequences on record, about 9.9% of them singletons. In total, the top ten clones hold 25% to 35% of the sample. From the germline V gene, CDR1 is SGHNT and CDR2 is YENEEA. V is shortened by 7 bases, J by 4 bases, and the region joining them spans 19 bases. The CDR3 measures 15 amino acids from cysteine to phenylalanine. Kept here is only the CDR3 DNA, which spans 45 bases and is read in frame from base 1.

This clonotype was counted a few times. It has no known antigen specificity. No per-base quality is available; no much larger clone lies one base away. The receptor was derived from a male donor with ankylosing spondylitis or in good health (not recorded which). Sequencing used blood, either unsorted or a sorted T cell fraction (not recorded which). The rearranged segments are TRBV11-3 and TRBJ1-1, and the D gene may be TRBD1, 6 bases matching. The nucleotide sequence reads as follows: TGTGCCAGCACCTCGGGGGGGCAAGGGGGCACTGAAGCTTTCTTT. It specifies CASTSGGQGGTEAFF.